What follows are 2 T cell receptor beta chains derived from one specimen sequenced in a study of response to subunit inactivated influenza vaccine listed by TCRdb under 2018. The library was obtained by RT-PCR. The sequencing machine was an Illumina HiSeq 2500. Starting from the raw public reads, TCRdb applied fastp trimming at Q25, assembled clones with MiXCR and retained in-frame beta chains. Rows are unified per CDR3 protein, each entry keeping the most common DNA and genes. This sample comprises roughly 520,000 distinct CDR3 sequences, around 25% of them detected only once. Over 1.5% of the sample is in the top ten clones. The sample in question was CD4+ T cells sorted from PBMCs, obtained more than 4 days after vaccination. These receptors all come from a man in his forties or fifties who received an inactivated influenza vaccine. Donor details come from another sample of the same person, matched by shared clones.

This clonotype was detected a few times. As DNA, the CDR3 is TGTGCCAGCAGCTTAGTGAGCAGGGGGCGCGGAGAGACCCAGTACTTC. Translating it yields CASSLVSRGRGETQYF. The gene calls are TRBV11-2 and TRBJ2-5; TRBD1 matches at 8 bases. Looked up from germline, CDR1 is SGHAT and CDR2 is FQNNGV. The CDR3 covers 16 residues. V dropped 1 base and J dropped 4; count of bases not matched to a gene: 8.

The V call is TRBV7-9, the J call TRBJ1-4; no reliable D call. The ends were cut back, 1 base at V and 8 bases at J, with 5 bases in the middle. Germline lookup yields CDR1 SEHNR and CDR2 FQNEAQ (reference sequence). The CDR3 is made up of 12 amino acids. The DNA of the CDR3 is TGTGCCAGCAGCTTAGTATTGGAAAAACTGTTTTTT. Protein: CASSLVLEKLFF.